A selection of T cell receptor beta chains follows, all from one sample in a study of siplizumab effects on memory and regulatory T cells. Antigens for these TCRs are unknown. Using immunoSEQ multiplex PCR, the repertoire was profiled, and TCRdb retains in-frame clones only, with some absent. The sample lists fewer than 15,000 clones, 35% to 45% occurring once. Source material: CFSE-low (dividing) CD4+ T cells sorted from an allogeneic mixed lymphocyte reaction. These TCRs come from a human donor in good health; the cells came from an allogeneic mixed lymphocyte reaction. Some clones in this sample may be carry-over from other donors' samples. Each CDR3 is given without its conserved first and last residue. Each record gives: V gene, CDR3 protein.

>TRBV18
ASSLGTRGNEQF
>TRBV29-1
SVEGRGLGYGYT
>TRBV11-2
ASSLSSGSTYEQY
>TRBV19
ASSTQGVRQETQY
>TRBV10-3
AMGGRSYEQY
>TRBV7-6
ASSSNYMAGELF
>TRBV11-2
ASSPLETQY
>TRBV19
ASSRDRAQYGYT
>TRBV5-1
ASSPTGIDQPQH
>TRBV15
ATSRGLAGLDTQY
>TRBV20-1
SGTTDFEAF
>TRBV6-5
ASSYGWAETYEQY
>TRBV5-1
ASSLVRQPQH